Listed below are T cell receptor beta chains from one sample, sequenced in a study of blood T cells in healthy people across ages. TCRdb reanalysed the 5' RACE reads using MiXCR and keeps one entry per CDR3 protein. The sample shows 720,000 or so distinct CDR3 sequences, roughly two fifths of them seen only once. Sequenced material: blood. The receptors derive from a man older than 75 in good health. The CDR3 runs from the conserved cysteine through the conserved F or W. The order of the fields is clone size, J gene, V gene, D gene, CDR3 DNA, CDR3 protein. D genes are given only for firm matches. Size is stated for part of the rows, as once, few or many counts, or as a class when the clone is expanded.

clone size: many; J gene: TRBJ2-5; V gene: TRBV5-1; D gene: -; CDR3 DNA: TGCGCCAGCAGTCCGATCGGACAGCAAGAGACCCAGTACTTC; CDR3 protein: CASSPIGQQETQYF
clone size: -; J gene: TRBJ2-1; V gene: TRBV7-8; D gene: -; CDR3 DNA: TGTGCCAGCAGCTTATTGGGGGCAGGCACAGGGAATGAGCAGTTCTTC; CDR3 protein: CASSLLGAGTGNEQFF
clone size: many; J gene: TRBJ1-2; V gene: TRBV6-2/TRBV6-3; D gene: -; CDR3 DNA: TGTGCCAGCAGCACTGAGGACAGCCGCTATGGCTACACCTTC; CDR3 protein: CASSTEDSRYGYTF
clone size: many; J gene: TRBJ2-7; V gene: TRBV20-1; D gene: -; CDR3 DNA: TGCAGTGCTAGAGATCAGGGCAGAGCCTACGAGCAGTACTTC; CDR3 protein: CSARDQGRAYEQYF
clone size: -; J gene: TRBJ2-1; V gene: TRBV4-2; D gene: TRBD2; CDR3 DNA: TGTGCCAGCAGCCAAACTACTAGCGGGGAGGGCTCCTACAATGAGCAGTTCTTC; CDR3 protein: CASSQTTSGEGSYNEQFF
clone size: many; J gene: TRBJ2-7; V gene: TRBV28; D gene: -; CDR3 DNA: TGTGCCAGCACCCCGATATCAGGGGCCTACGAGCAGTACTTC; CDR3 protein: CASTPISGAYEQYF
clone size: -; J gene: TRBJ2-3; V gene: TRBV10-3; D gene: -; CDR3 DNA: TGTGCCATCAGTGACGATCAGGTTTCCATCGGGGATACGCAGTATTTT; CDR3 protein: CAISDDQVSIGDTQYF
clone size: -; J gene: TRBJ2-7; V gene: TRBV20-1; D gene: TRBD2; CDR3 DNA: TGCAGTGCTACGGGACTACCTAGCGGGGGTTCCTACGAGCAGTACTTC; CDR3 protein: CSATGLPSGGSYEQYF
clone size: -; J gene: TRBJ2-3; V gene: TRBV27; D gene: TRBD2; CDR3 DNA: TGTGCCAGCAGTGCGACTAGCGGGAGTTCCCATACGCAGTATTTT; CDR3 protein: CASSATSGSSHTQYF
clone size: -; J gene: TRBJ1-6; V gene: TRBV7-8; D gene: -; CDR3 DNA: TGTGCCAGCAGTCAAGGGGCAGGGCGTAATTCACCCCTCCACTTT; CDR3 protein: CASSQGAGRNSPLHF
clone size: -; J gene: TRBJ2-1; V gene: TRBV27; D gene: -; CDR3 DNA: TGTGCCAGCAGGATCGGGGGAAGCTCCTACAATGAGCAGTTCTTC; CDR3 protein: CASRIGGSSYNEQFF
clone size: -; J gene: TRBJ2-4; V gene: TRBV7-2; D gene: -; CDR3 DNA: TGTGCCAGCAGCTTGGACTACTCCTTGGGGAACATTCAGTACTTC; CDR3 protein: CASSLDYSLGNIQYF
clone size: many; J gene: TRBJ1-1; V gene: TRBV4-3; D gene: -; CDR3 DNA: TGCGCCAGCAGCCAAACAGGTATGAACACTGAAGCTTTCTTT; CDR3 protein: CASSQTGMNTEAFF
clone size: many; J gene: TRBJ2-5; V gene: TRBV6-2/TRBV6-3; D gene: -; CDR3 DNA: TGTGCCAGCAGTTACTCGACCCTCTCCGAAGAGACCCAGTACTTC; CDR3 protein: CASSYSTLSEETQYF
clone size: -; J gene: TRBJ1-2; V gene: TRBV29-1; D gene: -; CDR3 DNA: TGCAGCGTTGAAGGGCAAGTCGGGTATGGCTACACCTTC; CDR3 protein: CSVEGQVGYGYTF
clone size: many; J gene: TRBJ2-7; V gene: TRBV20-1; D gene: -; CDR3 DNA: TGCAGTGCTAGAGGACAATACGAGCAGTACTTC; CDR3 protein: CSARGQYEQYF
clone size: few; J gene: TRBJ1-2; V gene: TRBV14; D gene: -; CDR3 DNA: TGTGCCAGCAGCCAAGCCGAGACTGGCTACACCTTC; CDR3 protein: CASSQAETGYTF
clone size: -; J gene: TRBJ2-7; V gene: TRBV10-3; D gene: -; CDR3 DNA: TGTGCCATCAGTGGGCCCGGGACAAGCACCTACGAGCAGTACTTC; CDR3 protein: CAISGPGTSTYEQYF
clone size: -; J gene: TRBJ2-3; V gene: TRBV7-2; D gene: TRBD2; CDR3 DNA: TGTGCCAGCAGCTCCGGACTAGCGGGGACTAGCACAGATGCGCAGTATTTT; CDR3 protein: CASSSGLAGTSTDAQYF
clone size: few; J gene: TRBJ2-7; V gene: TRBV21-1; D gene: -; CDR3 DNA: TGTGCCAGCCCTCCCGCCCGGGCGATGCAGGTAGGGCAGTACTTC; CDR3 protein: CASPPARAMQVGQYF
clone size: -; J gene: TRBJ2-1; V gene: TRBV7-2; D gene: TRBD1; CDR3 DNA: TGTGCCAGCGGCCGCCTGGACAGGGTCGGTGAGCAGTTCTTC; CDR3 protein: CASGRLDRVGEQFF
clone size: -; J gene: TRBJ2-1; V gene: TRBV29-1; D gene: TRBD2; CDR3 DNA: TGCAGCGTTGTTAGCGGGGGGGCTAACAATGAGCAGTTCTTC; CDR3 protein: CSVVSGGANNEQFF
clone size: few; J gene: TRBJ2-1; V gene: TRBV7-2; D gene: TRBD2; CDR3 DNA: TGTGCCAGCAGCTTTCATAGCGGGCGGACCTACAATGAGCAGTTCTTC; CDR3 protein: CASSFHSGRTYNEQFF
clone size: many; J gene: TRBJ2-7; V gene: TRBV27; D gene: TRBD2; CDR3 DNA: TGTGCCAGCAGCACGGGACTAGCGGGCCGTAGTTCCTACGAGCAGTACTTC; CDR3 protein: CASSTGLAGRSSYEQYF
clone size: -; J gene: TRBJ2-3; V gene: TRBV20-1; D gene: TRBD2; CDR3 DNA: TGCAGTGCTAGAGGGCTAGGGACTAGCGGGGGGGCCTTGGGCACAGATACGCAGTATTTT; CDR3 protein: CSARGLGTSGGALGTDTQYF
clone size: -; J gene: TRBJ2-5; V gene: TRBV3-1; D gene: -; CDR3 DNA: TGTGCCAGCAGCGCCAAAATCGGGACAAAAGAGACCCAGTACTTC; CDR3 protein: CASSAKIGTKETQYF
clone size: -; J gene: TRBJ2-5; V gene: TRBV6-2/TRBV6-3; D gene: -; CDR3 DNA: TGTGCCAGCAGGAAGGGACAAGTTGGGGAGACCCAGTACTTC; CDR3 protein: CASRKGQVGETQYF
clone size: few; J gene: TRBJ2-3; V gene: TRBV28; D gene: TRBD2; CDR3 DNA: TGTGCCAGCAGTTCCCCAGAGGGCAGGGGGACTAGCGGGAGGTACGCAGATACGCAGTATTTT; CDR3 protein: CASSSPEGRGTSGRYADTQYF
clone size: -; J gene: TRBJ1-1; V gene: TRBV20-1; D gene: -; CDR3 DNA: TGCAGTGCTAGTGGACGAGCGAACACTGAAGCTTTCTTT; CDR3 protein: CSASGRANTEAFF
clone size: -; J gene: TRBJ2-3; V gene: TRBV7-9; D gene: -; CDR3 DNA: TGTGCCAGCAGCGCAAAACAGGGGACTTTTGCAGATACGCAGTATTTT; CDR3 protein: CASSAKQGTFADTQYF
clone size: -; J gene: TRBJ2-1; V gene: TRBV20-1; D gene: TRBD1; CDR3 DNA: TGCAGTGCTAGAGATAGGAGGGACAGGGGGCAGGGGGAGCAGTTCTTC; CDR3 protein: CSARDRRDRGQGEQFF
clone size: few; J gene: TRBJ2-5; V gene: TRBV7-2; D gene: TRBD2; CDR3 DNA: TGTGCCAGCAGCTTAGCCCTAGCGGGAGCCCCGGGGGAGACCCAGTACTTC; CDR3 protein: CASSLALAGAPGETQYF
clone size: -; J gene: TRBJ1-4; V gene: TRBV7-2; D gene: -; CDR3 DNA: TGTGCCAGCAGCCGCCCGGGACAACGTTTTGAAAAACTGTTTTTT; CDR3 protein: CASSRPGQRFEKLFF
clone size: -; J gene: TRBJ2-1; V gene: TRBV25-1; D gene: TRBD1; CDR3 DNA: TGTGCCAGCAGTCTGGGGACAGTTGGGCGATCTGGTACCTACAATGAGCAGTTCTTC; CDR3 protein: CASSLGTVGRSGTYNEQFF
clone size: -; J gene: TRBJ2-1; V gene: TRBV6-5; D gene: TRBD1; CDR3 DNA: TGTGCCAGCAGTAGATGCCGGGACAGCAATGAGCAGTTCTTC; CDR3 protein: CASSRCRDSNEQFF
clone size: -; J gene: TRBJ2-3; V gene: TRBV7-7; D gene: TRBD2; CDR3 DNA: TGTGCCAGCAGCTTAGATAGCGGGGGGGCCTCAGATACGCAGTATTTT; CDR3 protein: CASSLDSGGASDTQYF
clone size: -; J gene: TRBJ1-2; V gene: TRBV7-2; D gene: TRBD1; CDR3 DNA: TGTGCCAGCAGCTTCGGACAGGGACAGGGCTACACCTTC; CDR3 protein: CASSFGQGQGYTF
clone size: few; J gene: TRBJ2-7; V gene: TRBV5-8; D gene: -; CDR3 DNA: TGTGCCAGCAGCCTGGAGGGCCCTTTTTCCAATGAGCAGTACTTC; CDR3 protein: CASSLEGPFSNEQYF
clone size: -; J gene: TRBJ1-2; V gene: TRBV5-1; D gene: TRBD1; CDR3 DNA: TGCGCCAGCAGCTTGGTGGGGACAGGTGATAACTATGGCTACACCTTC; CDR3 protein: CASSLVGTGDNYGYTF
clone size: -; J gene: TRBJ2-5; V gene: TRBV6-5; D gene: TRBD1; CDR3 DNA: TGTGCCAGCAGTTACGGGGACAGGGCCCAAGAGACCCAGTACTTC; CDR3 protein: CASSYGDRAQETQYF
clone size: few; J gene: TRBJ1-2; V gene: TRBV28; D gene: TRBD1; CDR3 DNA: TGTGCCATCTGGACAGGGGGCAGTGTCTATGGCTACACCTTC; CDR3 protein: CAIWTGGSVYGYTF
clone size: -; J gene: TRBJ2-7; V gene: TRBV5-1; D gene: -; CDR3 DNA: TGCGCCAGCAGGGCCGACGGCTATTCCTACGAGCAGTACTTC; CDR3 protein: CASRADGYSYEQYF
clone size: few; J gene: TRBJ2-5; V gene: TRBV5-1; D gene: -; CDR3 DNA: TGCGCCAGCAGCTTGAGTCTTAGCGGTGAAGAGACCCAGTACTTC; CDR3 protein: CASSLSLSGEETQYF
clone size: -; J gene: TRBJ1-5; V gene: TRBV6-1; D gene: TRBD1; CDR3 DNA: TGTGCCAGCAATTCTGGACAGGGGGGCCAGCCCCAGCATTTT; CDR3 protein: CASNSGQGGQPQHF
clone size: few; J gene: TRBJ1-2; V gene: TRBV29-1; D gene: -; CDR3 DNA: TGCAGCGTTGGGACGATCGCATATGGCTACACCTTC; CDR3 protein: CSVGTIAYGYTF
clone size: once; J gene: TRBJ2-1; V gene: TRBV5-1; D gene: -; CDR3 DNA: TGCGCCAGCAGGTATGAGGACTCCTACAATGAGCAGTTCTTC; CDR3 protein: CASRYEDSYNEQFF
clone size: once; J gene: TRBJ2-5; V gene: TRBV20-1; D gene: TRBD1; CDR3 DNA: TGCAGTGCTAGGGTCCAGGGGGTAGAGACCAAGTACTTC; CDR3 protein: CSARVQGVETKYF
clone size: -; J gene: TRBJ2-5; V gene: TRBV11-3; D gene: TRBD1; CDR3 DNA: TGTGCCAGCAGCTTCGCAGGGGGCGCAGAGACCCAGTACTTC; CDR3 protein: CASSFAGGAETQYF
clone size: -; J gene: TRBJ2-1; V gene: TRBV7-8; D gene: -; CDR3 DNA: TGTGCCAGCAGCTTAGAGGGAAAAAATGAGCAGTTCTTC; CDR3 protein: CASSLEGKNEQFF
clone size: many; J gene: TRBJ2-7; V gene: TRBV7-3; D gene: -; CDR3 DNA: TGTGCCAGCAGCCTCCTCCGGGATGGTGAGCAGTACTTC; CDR3 protein: CASSLLRDGEQYF
clone size: few; J gene: TRBJ2-1; V gene: TRBV28; D gene: TRBD1; CDR3 DNA: TGTGCCAGCAGCCACTCGGGACAGAAAAACAATGAGCAGTTCTTC; CDR3 protein: CASSHSGQKNNEQFF
clone size: -; J gene: TRBJ2-7; V gene: TRBV5-1; D gene: -; CDR3 DNA: TGCTCCCCAGTGGGGGCCCGGGAGCAGTACTTC; CDR3 protein: CSPVGAREQYF
clone size: -; J gene: TRBJ1-1; V gene: TRBV10-3; D gene: -; CDR3 DNA: TGTGCCATCAGTGAGTCGGTGTATGGGACTGAAGCTTTCTTT; CDR3 protein: CAISESVYGTEAFF
clone size: -; J gene: TRBJ1-2; V gene: TRBV3-1; D gene: TRBD1; CDR3 DNA: TGTGCCAGCAGCCAAGAGGGGAGACAGGGAGGACGTGGCCACACCTTC; CDR3 protein: CASSQEGRQGGRGHTF